This is a list of T cell receptor beta chains from one sample in a study of blood T cell repertoires in COVID-19. Clones were read by immunoSEQ multiplex PCR, and TCRdb kept only the in-frame ones, dropping some. The sample contains a few hundred thousand clones, about 90% of which appear only once. Sequenced: PBMCs or T cells enriched from blood (not recorded which). These receptors were taken from a woman aged 25 to 39 who had recovered from COVID-19. The CDR3 runs from the conserved cysteine through the conserved F or W. D genes are given only for firm matches. Some rows have no size entry. The others give once, few or many, or a class for an expanded clone.

V	size	D	J	CDR3	DNA
TRBV5-1	-	TRBD1	TRBJ2-7	CASRPGQLPYEQYF	TGCGCCAGCAGGCCGGGACAGTTACCCTACGAGCAGTACTTC
TRBV4-1	-	-	TRBJ2-5	CASSQEGPLRGETQYF	TGCGCCAGCAGCCAAGAGGGCCCCTTAAGGGGCGAGACCCAGTACTTC
TRBV6-2/TRBV6-3	-	TRBD2	TRBJ2-3	CASSAPGLAVTPDTQYF	TGTGCCAGCAGTGCCCCTGGACTAGCGGTAACCCCAGATACGCAGTATTTT
TRBV10-1	-	-	TRBJ2-3	CASSGSGTDTQYF	TGCGCCAGCAGTGGTAGCGGCACAGATACGCAGTATTTT
TRBV2	-	-	TRBJ1-3	CASSGYRDRRSGNTIYF	TGTGCCAGCAGTGGATACAGGGACCGCCGTTCTGGAAACACCATATATTTT
TRBV28	-	-	TRBJ2-7	CAISPGGGVSYEQYF	TGTGCCATTTCACCGGGGGGCGGGGTAAGTTACGAGCAGTACTTC
TRBV28	-	TRBD1	TRBJ1-5	CASSFRHPGQTSNQPQHF	TGTGCCAGCAGTTTCCGCCACCCGGGACAGACTAGCAATCAGCCCCAGCATTTT
TRBV27	-	TRBD1	TRBJ1-1	CASSIPPGQGSGFSPEAFF	TGTGCCAGCAGTATACCCCCGGGACAGGGGAGCGGTTTTAGTCCTGAAGCTTTCTTT
TRBV5-6	-	-	TRBJ1-4	CASSFWLSVATNEKLFF	TGTGCCAGCAGCTTCTGGTTGAGCGTCGCAACTAATGAAAAACTGTTTTTT
TRBV5-1	once	-	TRBJ2-1	CASSLSSYNEQFF	TGCGCCAGCAGCCTCTCCAGCTACAATGAGCAGTTCTTC
TRBV25-1	-	TRBD1	TRBJ2-1	CASSESNRGLNEQFF	TGTGCCAGCAGTGAATCAAACAGGGGGCTTAATGAGCAGTTCTTC
TRBV19	-	-	TRBJ1-1	CASTSVLYTEAFF	TGTGCCAGTACTTCCGTCTTATACACTGAAGCTTTCTTT
TRBV12-3/TRBV12-4	-	-	TRBJ1-1	CASSPGQNTEAFF	TGTGCCAGCAGCCCCGGACAGAACACTGAAGCTTTCTTT
TRBV30	-	TRBD2	TRBJ2-7	CASRLAGGPYEQYF	TGTGCCTCCCGTCTAGCGGGGGGTCCCTACGAGCAGTACTTC
TRBV7-9	once	-	TRBJ1-1	CAIQGLGTEAFF	TGTGCCATACAGGGTTTAGGCACTGAAGCTTTCTTT
TRBV28	-	TRBD1	TRBJ1-5	CASSLWTGQGGNQPQHF	TGTGCCAGCAGTTTATGGACCGGACAGGGAGGCAATCAGCCCCAGCATTTT
TRBV11-1	-	-	TRBJ2-4	CASSSGQPRNIQYF	TGTGCCAGCAGCTCCGGACAGCCGCGAAACATTCAGTACTTC
TRBV6-4	-	-	TRBJ1-4	CASKKYATTNEKLFF	TGTGCCAGCAAAAAGTATGCTACAACTAATGAAAAACTGTTTTTT
TRBV13	once	-	TRBJ2-2	CASSSQGGTGELFF	TGTGCCAGCAGCTCTCAGGGGGGCACCGGGGAGCTGTTTTTT
TRBV4-1	once	TRBD1	TRBJ1-1	CASSQDRRDRGFEAFF	TGCGCCAGCAGCCAAGACAGAAGGGACAGGGGGTTTGAAGCTTTCTTT
TRBV2	-	-	TRBJ1-4	CASSRQALGAGEKLFF	TGTGCCAGCAGCAGACAGGCCCTGGGGGCTGGTGAAAAACTGTTTTTT
TRBV29-1	few	-	TRBJ1-2	CSVDQGPYGYTF	TGCAGCGTTGATCAGGGGCCATATGGCTACACCTTC
TRBV19	-	-	TRBJ1-2	CASSIDLPGEGVNYGYTF	TGTGCCAGTAGTATAGACCTCCCCGGGGAGGGGGTTAACTATGGCTACACCTTC
TRBV2	-	TRBD1	TRBJ1-4	CATRYGRGREKLFF	TGTGCCACCAGATATGGCAGGGGGCGTGAAAAACTGTTTTTT
TRBV12-3/TRBV12-4	-	-	TRBJ2-7	CASSTRTLYEQYF	TGTGCCAGCAGTACCAGGACACTCTACGAGCAGTACTTC
TRBV30	once	-	TRBJ2-7	CAWNEGRSYEQYF	TGTGCCTGGAATGAAGGGAGAAGCTACGAGCAGTACTTC
TRBV7-9	-	-	TRBJ1-1	CASSLQGRDTEAFF	TGTGCCAGCAGCTTACAGGGTAGGGACACTGAAGCTTTCTTT
TRBV7-9	-	TRBD1	TRBJ1-1	CASSQGQGRTEAFF	TGTGCCAGCAGCCAGGGACAGGGGAGGACTGAAGCTTTCTTT
TRBV7-8	once	-	TRBJ2-7	CASRWGDEKQYF	TGTGCCAGTCGCTGGGGGGACGAGAAGCAGTACTTC
TRBV27	-	-	TRBJ2-1	CASSLNSGPYNEQFF	TGTGCCAGCAGTCTGAATAGCGGCCCCTACAATGAGCAGTTCTTC
TRBV27	-	TRBD1	TRBJ2-7	CASSTQGAISYEQYF	TGTGCCAGCAGTACCCAGGGGGCCATCTCCTACGAGCAGTACTTC
TRBV7-3	-	-	TRBJ2-2	CASSLDTYTGELFF	TGTGCCAGCAGCCTGGACACATACACCGGGGAGCTGTTTTTT
TRBV30	many	TRBD1	TRBJ1-3	CAWSRDSGSGNTIYF	TGTGCCTGGAGTCGGGACAGTGGCTCTGGAAACACCATATATTTT
TRBV5-1	-	TRBD2	TRBJ2-7	CASYAQAGATTYEQYF	TGCGCCAGCTACGCCCAAGCGGGGGCTACGACCTACGAGCAGTACTTC
TRBV5-6	-	TRBD2	TRBJ2-6	CASSLFGGSSGANVLTF	TGTGCCAGCAGCTTGTTCGGGGGGAGCTCTGGGGCCAACGTCCTGACTTTC
TRBV19	-	-	TRBJ1-1	CASSTPSGNTEAFF	TGTGCCAGTAGTACCCCCTCAGGGAACACTGAAGCTTTCTTT
TRBV5-6	-	TRBD1	TRBJ1-6	CASSWWDRANSPLHF	TGTGCCAGCAGCTGGTGGGACAGGGCAAATTCACCCCTCCACTTT
TRBV6-1	-	TRBD1	TRBJ1-6	CASSVDRALNNSPLHF	TGTGCCAGCAGTGTGGACAGGGCACTAAATAATTCACCCCTCCACTTT
TRBV3-1/TRBV3-2	-	TRBD1	TRBJ1-3	CASSQAGTAGNTIYF	TGTGCCAGCAGCCAAGCCGGGACAGCTGGAAACACCATATATTTT
TRBV18	once	-	TRBJ1-2	CASSPPAGSYGYTF	TGTGCCAGCTCACCACCGGCAGGAAGCTATGGCTACACCTTC
TRBV5-1	-	-	TRBJ1-1	CASRFREGTEAFF	TGCGCCAGCAGGTTTCGGGAAGGCACTGAAGCTTTCTTT
TRBV25-1	-	-	TRBJ2-5	CASSEVSGIQETQYF	TGTGCCAGCAGTGAAGTTTCCGGGATCCAAGAGACCCAGTACTTC
TRBV6-5	-	TRBD1	TRBJ1-5	CASRGTADSNQPQHF	TGTGCCAGCCGCGGGACAGCAGATAGCAATCAGCCCCAGCATTTT
TRBV10-3	-	-	TRBJ2-1	CAISESSPVAVFF	TGTGCCATCAGTGAGTCGAGCCCAGTCGCGGTGTTCTTC
TRBV6-1	few	-	TRBJ1-2	CASSEPLSGYTF	TGTGCCAGCAGTGAACCCCTCTCTGGCTACACCTTC
TRBV13	-	TRBD1	TRBJ1-2	CASSFQDRVGYGYTF	TGTGCCAGCAGCTTCCAGGACAGGGTAGGCTATGGCTACACCTTC